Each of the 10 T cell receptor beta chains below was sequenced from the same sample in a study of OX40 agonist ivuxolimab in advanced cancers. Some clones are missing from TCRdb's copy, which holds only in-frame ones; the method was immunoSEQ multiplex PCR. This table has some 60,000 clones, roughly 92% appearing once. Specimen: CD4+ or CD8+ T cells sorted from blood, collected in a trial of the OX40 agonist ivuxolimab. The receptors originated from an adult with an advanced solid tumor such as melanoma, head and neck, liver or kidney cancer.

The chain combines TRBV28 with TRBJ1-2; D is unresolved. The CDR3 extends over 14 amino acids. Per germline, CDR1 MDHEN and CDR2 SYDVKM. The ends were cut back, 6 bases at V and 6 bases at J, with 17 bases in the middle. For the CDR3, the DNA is TGTGCCAGCAGCCACGGAGACCTAGTAAATGGCTACACCTTC. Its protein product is CASSHGDLVNGYTF.

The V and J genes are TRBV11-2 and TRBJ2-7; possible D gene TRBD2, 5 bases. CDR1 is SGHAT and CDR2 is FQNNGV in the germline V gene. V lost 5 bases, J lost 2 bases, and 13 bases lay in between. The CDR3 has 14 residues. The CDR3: CASSPRTATYEQYF. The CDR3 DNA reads TGTGCCAGCAGCCCAAGGACTGCCACCTACGAGCAGTACTTC.

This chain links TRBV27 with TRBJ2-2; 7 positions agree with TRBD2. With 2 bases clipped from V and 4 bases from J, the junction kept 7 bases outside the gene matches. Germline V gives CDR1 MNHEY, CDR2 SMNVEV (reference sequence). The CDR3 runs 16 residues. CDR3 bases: TGTGCCAGCAGTTTACACGGGACTACCTTCACCGGGGAGCTGTTTTTT. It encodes CASSLHGTTFTGELFF.

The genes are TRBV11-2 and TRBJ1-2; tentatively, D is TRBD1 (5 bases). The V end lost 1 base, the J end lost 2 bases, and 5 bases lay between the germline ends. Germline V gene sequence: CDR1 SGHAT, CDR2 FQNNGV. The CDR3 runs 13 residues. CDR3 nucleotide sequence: TGTGCCAGCAGCTTAGGACAGAACTATGGCTACACCTTC. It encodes CASSLGQNYGYTF. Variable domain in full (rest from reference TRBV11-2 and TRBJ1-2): EAGVAQSPRYKIIEKRQSVAFWCNPISGHATLYWYQQILGQGPKLLIQFQNNGVVDDSQLPKDRFSAERLKGVDSTLKIQPAKLEDSAVYLCASSLGQNYGYTFGSGTRLTVV.

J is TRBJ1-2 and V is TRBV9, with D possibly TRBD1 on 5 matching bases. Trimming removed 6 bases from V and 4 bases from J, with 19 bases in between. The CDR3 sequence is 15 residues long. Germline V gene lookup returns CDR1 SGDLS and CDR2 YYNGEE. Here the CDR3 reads CASKSTGLDGYGYTF. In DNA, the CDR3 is TGTGCCAGCAAAAGTACGGGGCTAGACGGCTATGGCTACACCTTC.

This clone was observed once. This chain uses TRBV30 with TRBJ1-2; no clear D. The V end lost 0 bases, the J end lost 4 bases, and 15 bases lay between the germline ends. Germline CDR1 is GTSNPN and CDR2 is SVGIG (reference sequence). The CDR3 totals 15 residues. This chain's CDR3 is CAWSVGEPRFYGYTF. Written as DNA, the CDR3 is TGTGCCTGGAGTGTCGGGGAGCCTCGGTTCTATGGCTACACCTTC.

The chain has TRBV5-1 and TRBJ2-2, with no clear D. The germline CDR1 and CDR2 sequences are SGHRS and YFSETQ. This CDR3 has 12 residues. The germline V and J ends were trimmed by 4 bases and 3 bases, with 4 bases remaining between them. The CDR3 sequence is CASSRHTGELFF. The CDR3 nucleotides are TGCGCCAGCAGCCGACACACCGGGGAGCTGTTTTTT.

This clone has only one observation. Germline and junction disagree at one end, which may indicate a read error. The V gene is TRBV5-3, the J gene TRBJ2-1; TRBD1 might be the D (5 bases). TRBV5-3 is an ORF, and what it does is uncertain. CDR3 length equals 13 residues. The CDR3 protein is CASSLWQGNEQFF. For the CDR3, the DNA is TGTGCCAGCAGCTTATGGCAGGGCAATGAGCAGTTCTTC.

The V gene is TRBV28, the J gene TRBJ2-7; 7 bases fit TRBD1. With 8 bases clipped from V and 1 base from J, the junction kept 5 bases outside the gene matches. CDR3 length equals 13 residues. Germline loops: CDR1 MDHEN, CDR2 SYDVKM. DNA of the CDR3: TGTGCCAGCGCCGACAGGGTTTCCTACGAGCAGTACTTC. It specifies CASADRVSYEQYF. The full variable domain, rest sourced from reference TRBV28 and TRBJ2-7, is DVKVTQSSRYLVKRTGEKVFLECVQDMDHENMFWYRQDPGLGLRLIYFSYDVKMKEKGDIPEGYSVSREKKERFSLILESASTNQTSMYLCASADRVSYEQYFGPGTRLTVT.

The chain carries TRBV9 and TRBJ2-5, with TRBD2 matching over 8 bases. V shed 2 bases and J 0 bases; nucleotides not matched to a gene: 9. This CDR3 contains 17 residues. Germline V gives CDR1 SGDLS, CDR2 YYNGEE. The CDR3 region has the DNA TGTGCCAGCAGCGTCAAACTCGGGGGGGCGTACCAAGAGACCCAGTACTTC. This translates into CASSVKLGGAYQETQYF.